The T cell receptor beta chain described here comes from a study of T cells in Graves' hyperthyroidism and ophthalmopathy. Study in general: Staff took peripheral blood when the initial diagnosis was made, before any treatment began. Study-level findings and limits: Blood shared most expanded thyroid clonotypes above 0.001.

This clonotype was seen repeatedly, ten times or more. Its antigen is currently unknown. Amplification of TCR beta CDR3 regions was performed using RNA transcripts as template. RT-PCR in the first round (using the HTBI primer set) targeted the TCR CDR3. In TCRdb, the multiplex PCR reads were re-called with MiXCR into one record per CDR3 protein. The table lists about 380,000 distinct CDR3 sequences, about 18% of them singletons. Uncontrolled infection, other autoimmune disease, pregnancy or lactation disqualified patients from enrolment. Orbital computed tomography and thyroid ultrasound, together with serum TRAb and thyroxine and clinical symptoms, were used for diagnoses. The CDR3 is 13 amino acids. V was clipped by 4 bases and J by 9 bases, with 10 bases between them. Germline V gene lookup returns CDR1 SEHNR and CDR2 FQNEAQ (reference sequence).

The sample was blood. J is TRBJ1-6 and V is TRBV7-9, with D tentatively TRBD1 (6 bases). This TCR was recovered from a young man with Graves' ophthalmopathy. As DNA, the CDR3 is TGTGCCAGCAGCTCGAGGGGGTTTTCACCCCTCCACTTT. This translates into CASSSRGFSPLHF.